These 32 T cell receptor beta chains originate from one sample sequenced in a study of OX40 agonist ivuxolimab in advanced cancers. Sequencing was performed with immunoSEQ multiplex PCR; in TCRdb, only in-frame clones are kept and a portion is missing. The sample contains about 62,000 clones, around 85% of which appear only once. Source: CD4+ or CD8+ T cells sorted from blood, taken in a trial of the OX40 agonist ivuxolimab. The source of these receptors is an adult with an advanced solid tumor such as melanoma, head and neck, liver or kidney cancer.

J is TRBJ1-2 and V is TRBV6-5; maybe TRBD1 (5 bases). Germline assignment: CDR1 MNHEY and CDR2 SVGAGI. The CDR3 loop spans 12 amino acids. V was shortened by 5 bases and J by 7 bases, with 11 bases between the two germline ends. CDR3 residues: CASSQGRVGYTF. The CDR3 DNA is TGTGCCAGCAGTCAGGGTAGGGTTGGCTACACCTTC.

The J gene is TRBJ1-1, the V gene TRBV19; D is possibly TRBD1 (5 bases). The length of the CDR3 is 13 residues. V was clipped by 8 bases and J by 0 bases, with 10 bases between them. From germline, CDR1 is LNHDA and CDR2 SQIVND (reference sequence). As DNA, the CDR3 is TGTGCCAGTCTTGACAGACTGAACACTGAAGCTTTCTTT. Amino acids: CASLDRLNTEAFF.

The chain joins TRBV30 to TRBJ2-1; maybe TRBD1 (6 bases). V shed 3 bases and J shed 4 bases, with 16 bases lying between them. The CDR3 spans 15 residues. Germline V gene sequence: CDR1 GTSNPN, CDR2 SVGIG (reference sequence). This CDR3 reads CAWSGGQPDYNEQFF. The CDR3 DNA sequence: TGTGCCTGGAGCGGAGGACAGCCTGATTACAATGAGCAGTTCTTC.

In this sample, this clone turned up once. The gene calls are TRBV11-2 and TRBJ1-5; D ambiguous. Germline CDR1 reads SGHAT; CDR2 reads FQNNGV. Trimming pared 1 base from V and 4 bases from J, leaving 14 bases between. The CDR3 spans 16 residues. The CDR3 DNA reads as TGTGCCAGCAGCTTAGGAGGTGGCAGAATAAATCAGCCCCAGCATTTT. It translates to CASSLGGGRINQPQHF.

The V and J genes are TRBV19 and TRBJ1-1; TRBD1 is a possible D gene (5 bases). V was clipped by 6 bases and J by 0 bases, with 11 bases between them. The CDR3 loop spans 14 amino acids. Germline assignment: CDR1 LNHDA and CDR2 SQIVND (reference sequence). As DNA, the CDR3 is TGTGCCAGTAGCTTACAGGACTTGAACACTGAAGCTTTCTTT. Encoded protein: CASSLQDLNTEAFF.

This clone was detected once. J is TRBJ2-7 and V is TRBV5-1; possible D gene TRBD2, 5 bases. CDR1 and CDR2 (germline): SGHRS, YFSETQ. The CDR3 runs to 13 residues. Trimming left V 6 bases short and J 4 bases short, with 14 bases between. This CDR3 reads CASTDWPGYEQYF. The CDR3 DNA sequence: TGCGCCAGCACGGACTGGCCGGGGTACGAGCAGTACTTC.

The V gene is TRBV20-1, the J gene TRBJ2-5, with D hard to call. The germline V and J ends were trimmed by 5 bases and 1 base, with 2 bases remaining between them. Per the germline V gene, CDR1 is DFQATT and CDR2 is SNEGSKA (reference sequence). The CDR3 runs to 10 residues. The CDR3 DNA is TGCAGTGCTGCCCAAGAGACCCAGTACTTC. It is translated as CSAAQETQYF.

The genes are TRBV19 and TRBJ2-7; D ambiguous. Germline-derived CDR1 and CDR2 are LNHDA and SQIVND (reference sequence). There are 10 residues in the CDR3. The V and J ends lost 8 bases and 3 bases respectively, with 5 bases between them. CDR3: CASQRYEQYF. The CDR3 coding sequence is TGTGCCAGTCAACGCTACGAGCAGTACTTC. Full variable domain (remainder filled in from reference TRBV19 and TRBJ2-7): DGGITQSPKYLFRKEGQNVTLSCEQNLNHDAMYWYRQDPGQGLRLIYYSQIVNDFQKGDIAEGYSVSREKKESFPLTVTSAQKNPTAFYLCASQRYEQYFGPGTRLTVT.

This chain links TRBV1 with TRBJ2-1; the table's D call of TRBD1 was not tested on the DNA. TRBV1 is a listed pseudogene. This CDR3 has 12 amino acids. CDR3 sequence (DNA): TGCACCAGCAGCCAACAGGGGTGGGCGCAGTTCTTC. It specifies CTSSQQGWAQFF.

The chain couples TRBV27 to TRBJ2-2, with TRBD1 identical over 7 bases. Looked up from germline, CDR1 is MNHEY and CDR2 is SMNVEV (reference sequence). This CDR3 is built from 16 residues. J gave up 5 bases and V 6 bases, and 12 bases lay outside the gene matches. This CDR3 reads CASSPFGQERTGELFF. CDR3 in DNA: TGTGCCAGCAGCCCCTTTGGACAGGAGAGGACCGGGGAGCTGTTTTTT.

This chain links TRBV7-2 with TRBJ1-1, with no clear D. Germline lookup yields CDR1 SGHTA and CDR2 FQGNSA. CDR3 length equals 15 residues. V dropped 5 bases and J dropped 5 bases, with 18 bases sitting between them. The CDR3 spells CASSVSPSGGTEAFF. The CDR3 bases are TGTGCCAGCAGCGTTAGTCCCTCGGGTGGGACTGAAGCTTTCTTT.

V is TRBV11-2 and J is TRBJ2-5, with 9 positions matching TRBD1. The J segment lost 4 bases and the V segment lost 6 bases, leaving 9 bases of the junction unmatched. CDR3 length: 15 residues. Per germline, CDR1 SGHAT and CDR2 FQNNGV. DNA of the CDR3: TGTGCCAGCAGGTCCCCCGACAGGGGGTTAGAGACCCAGTACTTC. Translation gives CASRSPDRGLETQYF.

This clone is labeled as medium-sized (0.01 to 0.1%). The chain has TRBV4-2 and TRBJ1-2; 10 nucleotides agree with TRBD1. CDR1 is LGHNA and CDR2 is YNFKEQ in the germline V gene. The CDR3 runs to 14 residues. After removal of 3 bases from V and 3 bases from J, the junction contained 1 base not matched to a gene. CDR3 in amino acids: CASSQGTGDYGYTF. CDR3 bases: TGTGCCAGCAGCCAGGGGACAGGGGACTATGGCTACACCTTC.

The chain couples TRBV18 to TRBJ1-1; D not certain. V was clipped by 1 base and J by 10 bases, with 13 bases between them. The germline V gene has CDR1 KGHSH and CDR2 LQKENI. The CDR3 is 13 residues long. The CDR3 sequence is CASSPREESLAFF. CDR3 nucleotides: TGTGCCAGCTCACCACGGGAGGAGAGTCTAGCTTTCTTT.

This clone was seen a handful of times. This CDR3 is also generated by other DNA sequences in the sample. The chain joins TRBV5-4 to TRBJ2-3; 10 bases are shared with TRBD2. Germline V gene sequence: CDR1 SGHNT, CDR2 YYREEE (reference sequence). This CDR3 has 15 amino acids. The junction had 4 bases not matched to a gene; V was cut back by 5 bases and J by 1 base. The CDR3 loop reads CASRSGTSGTDTQYF. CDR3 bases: TGTGCCAGCAGGTCCGGGACTAGCGGCACAGATACGCAGTATTTT.

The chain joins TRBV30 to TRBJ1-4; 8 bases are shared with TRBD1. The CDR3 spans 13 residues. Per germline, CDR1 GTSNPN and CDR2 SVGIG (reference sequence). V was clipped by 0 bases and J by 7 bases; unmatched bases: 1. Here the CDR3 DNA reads TGTGCCTGGAGTGTACAGGGGGGTGAAAAACTGTTTTTT. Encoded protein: CAWSVQGGEKLFF. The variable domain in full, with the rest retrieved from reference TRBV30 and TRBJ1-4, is SQTIHQWPATLVQPVGSPLSLECTVEGTSNPNLYWYRQAAGRGLQLLFYSVGIGQISSEVPQNLSASRPQDRQFILSSKKLLLSDSGFYLCAWSVQGGEKLFFGSGTQLSVL.

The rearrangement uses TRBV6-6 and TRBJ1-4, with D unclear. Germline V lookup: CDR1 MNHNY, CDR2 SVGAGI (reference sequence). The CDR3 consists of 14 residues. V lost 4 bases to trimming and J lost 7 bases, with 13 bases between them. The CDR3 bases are TGTGCCAGCAGTTTAAGAGGGTATGGTGAAAAACTGTTTTTT. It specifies CASSLRGYGEKLFF.

The CDR3 loop is CASSPSGRFGDTQYF. CDR3 sequence (DNA): TGTGCCAGCAGCCCCAGTGGCCGCTTCGGCGATACGCAGTATTTT. The chain employs TRBV7-3 and TRBJ2-3; D is undetermined. This CDR3 spans 15 amino acids. Trimming removed 5 bases from V and 6 bases from J, with 18 bases in between. Germline V gene lookup returns CDR1 SGHTA and CDR2 FQGTGA.

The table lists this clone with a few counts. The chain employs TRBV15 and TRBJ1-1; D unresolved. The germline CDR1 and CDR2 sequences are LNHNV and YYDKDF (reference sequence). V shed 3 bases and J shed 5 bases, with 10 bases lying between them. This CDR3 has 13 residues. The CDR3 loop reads CATSRTTETEAFF. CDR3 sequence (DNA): TGTGCCACCAGCAGGACAACTGAGACTGAAGCTTTCTTT. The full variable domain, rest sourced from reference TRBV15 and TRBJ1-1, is DAMVIQNPRYQVTQFGKPVTLSCSQTLNHNVMYWYQQKSSQAPKLLFHYYDKDFNNEADTPDNFQSRRPNTSFCFLDIRSPGLGDTAMYLCATSRTTETEAFFGQGTRLTVV.

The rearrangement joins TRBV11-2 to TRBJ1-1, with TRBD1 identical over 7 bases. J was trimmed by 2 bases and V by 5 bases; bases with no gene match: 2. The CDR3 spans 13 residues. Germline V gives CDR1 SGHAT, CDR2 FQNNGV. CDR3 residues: CASSRQGNTEAFF. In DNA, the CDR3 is TGTGCCAGCAGCCGACAGGGCAACACTGAAGCTTTCTTT.

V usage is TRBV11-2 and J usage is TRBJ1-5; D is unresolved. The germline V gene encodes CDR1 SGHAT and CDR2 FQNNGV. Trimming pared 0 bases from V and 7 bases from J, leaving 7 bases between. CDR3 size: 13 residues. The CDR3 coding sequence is TGTGCCAGCAGCTTAGATTGGGGACAGCCCCAGCATTTT. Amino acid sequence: CASSLDWGQPQHF.

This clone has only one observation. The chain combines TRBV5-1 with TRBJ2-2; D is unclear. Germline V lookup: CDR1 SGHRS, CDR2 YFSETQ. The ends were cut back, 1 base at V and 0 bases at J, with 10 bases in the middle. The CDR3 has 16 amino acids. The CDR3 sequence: CASSLRVATNTGELFF. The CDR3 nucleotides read TGCGCCAGCAGCTTGAGGGTAGCAACGAACACCGGGGAGCTGTTTTTT.

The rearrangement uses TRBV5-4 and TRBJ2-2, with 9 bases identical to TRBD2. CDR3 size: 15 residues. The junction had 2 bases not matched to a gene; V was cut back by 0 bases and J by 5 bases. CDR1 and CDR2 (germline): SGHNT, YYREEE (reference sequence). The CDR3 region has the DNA TGTGCCAGCAGCTTGGGACTAGCGGATACCGGGGAGCTGTTTTTT. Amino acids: CASSLGLADTGELFF.

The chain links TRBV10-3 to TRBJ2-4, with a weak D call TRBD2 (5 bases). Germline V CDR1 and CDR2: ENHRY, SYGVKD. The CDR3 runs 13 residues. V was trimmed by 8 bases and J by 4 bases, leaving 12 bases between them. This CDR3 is CAIGLEGKNIQYF. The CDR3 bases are TGTGCCATCGGTCTAGAGGGAAAAAACATTCAGTACTTC.

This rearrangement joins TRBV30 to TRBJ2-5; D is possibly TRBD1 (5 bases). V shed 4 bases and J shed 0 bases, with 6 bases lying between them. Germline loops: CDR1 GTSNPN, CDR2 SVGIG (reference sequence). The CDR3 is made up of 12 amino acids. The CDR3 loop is CAWKGYQETQYF. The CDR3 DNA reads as TGTGCCTGGAAGGGGTACCAAGAGACCCAGTACTTC.

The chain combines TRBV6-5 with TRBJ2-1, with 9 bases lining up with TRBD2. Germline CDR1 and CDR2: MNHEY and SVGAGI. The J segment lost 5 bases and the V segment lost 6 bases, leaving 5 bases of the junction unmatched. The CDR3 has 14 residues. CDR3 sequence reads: CASSRGTSNNEQFF. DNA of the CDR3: TGTGCCAGCAGCCGCGGGACTAGCAACAATGAGCAGTTCTTC.

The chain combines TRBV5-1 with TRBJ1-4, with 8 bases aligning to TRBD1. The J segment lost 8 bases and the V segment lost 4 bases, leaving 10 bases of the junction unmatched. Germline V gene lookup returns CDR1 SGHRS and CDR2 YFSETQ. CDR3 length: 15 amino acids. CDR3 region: CASSPTGTGMEKLFF. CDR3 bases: TGCGCCAGCAGCCCTACCGGGACAGGAATGGAAAAACTGTTTTTT. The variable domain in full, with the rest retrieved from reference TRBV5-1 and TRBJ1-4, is KAGVTQTPRYLIKTRGQQVTLSCSPISGHRSVSWYQQTPGQGLQFLFEYFSETQRNKGNFPGRFSGRQFSNSRSEMNVSTLELGDSALYLCASSPTGTGMEKLFFGSGTQLSVL.

The CDR3: CASSLGGSNEKLFF. CDR3 nucleotides: TGTGCCAGCAGCTTGGGTGGATCTAATGAAAAACTGTTTTTT. The chain joins TRBV7-2 to TRBJ1-4; D unresolved. The CDR3 sequence is 14 residues long. Germline V gene lookup returns CDR1 SGHTA and CDR2 FQGNSA. Trimming took off 3 bases at V and 3 bases at J, with 8 bases between the two ends. The entire variable domain, with the rest obtained from reference TRBV7-2 and TRBJ1-4, is as follows: GAGVSQSPSNKVTEKGKDVELRCDPISGHTALYWYRQSLGQGLEFLIYFQGNSAPDKSGLPSDRFSAERTGGSVSTLTIQRTQQEDSAVYLCASSLGGSNEKLFFGSGTQLSVL.

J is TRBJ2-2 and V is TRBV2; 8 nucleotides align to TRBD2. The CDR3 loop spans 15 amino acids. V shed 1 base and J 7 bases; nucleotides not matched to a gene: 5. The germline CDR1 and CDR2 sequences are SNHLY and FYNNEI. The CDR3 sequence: CASSEGLAGRGELFF. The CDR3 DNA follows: TGTGCCAGCAGTGAAGGGCTAGCGGGCCGCGGGGAGCTGTTTTTT.

The CDR3 spells CASSPGWDGEQFF. CDR3 in DNA: TGTGCCAGCAGCCCCGGCTGGGACGGTGAGCAGTTCTTC. The J gene is TRBJ2-1, the V gene TRBV9; D possibly uses TRBD1 or TRBD2 (5 bases each). The germline CDR1 and CDR2 sequences are SGDLS and YYNGEE. V dropped 4 bases and J dropped 9 bases, with 14 bases sitting between them. This CDR3 spans 13 amino acids.

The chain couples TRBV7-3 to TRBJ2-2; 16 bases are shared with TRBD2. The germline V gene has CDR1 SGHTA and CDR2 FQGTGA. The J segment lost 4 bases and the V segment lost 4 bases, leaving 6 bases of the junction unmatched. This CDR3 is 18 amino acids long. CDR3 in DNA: TGTGCCAGCAGCTCCCCGGGACTAGCGGGAGGGCGCACCGGGGAGCTGTTTTTT. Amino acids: CASSSPGLAGGRTGELFF.

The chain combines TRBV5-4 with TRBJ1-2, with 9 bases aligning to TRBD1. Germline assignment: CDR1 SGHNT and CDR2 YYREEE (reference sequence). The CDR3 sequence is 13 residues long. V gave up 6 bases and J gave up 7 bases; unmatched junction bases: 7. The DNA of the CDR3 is TGTGCCAGCACTCGGGGACAGGGTCTTGGCTACACCTTC. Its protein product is CASTRGQGLGYTF.